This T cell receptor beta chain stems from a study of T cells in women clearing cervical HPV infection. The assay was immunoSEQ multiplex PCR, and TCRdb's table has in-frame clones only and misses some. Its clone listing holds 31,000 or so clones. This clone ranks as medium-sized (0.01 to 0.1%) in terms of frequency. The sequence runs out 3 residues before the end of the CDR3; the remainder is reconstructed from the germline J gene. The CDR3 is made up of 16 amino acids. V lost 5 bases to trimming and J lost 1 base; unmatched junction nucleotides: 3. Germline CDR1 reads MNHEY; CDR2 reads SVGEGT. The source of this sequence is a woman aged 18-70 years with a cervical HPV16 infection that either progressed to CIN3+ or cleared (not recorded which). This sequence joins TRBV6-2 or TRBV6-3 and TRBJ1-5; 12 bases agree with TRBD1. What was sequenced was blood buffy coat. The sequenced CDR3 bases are TGTGCCAGCAGTGGGACAGGGGGCGCGAGCAATCAGCCC. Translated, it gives CASSGTGGASNQP. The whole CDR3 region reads CASSGTGGASNQPQHF.